This TCR beta chain is drawn from a study of blood T cells in healthy people across ages. Of note for this clonotype: What it binds is unknown.

Study results and limitations: Among long-lived donors, naive CD4+ cells were more numerous and diversity higher than in aged donors. Strong correlation linked observed beta diversity and percent naive T cells. Total diversity from one million sequenced T cells was likely underestimated.

A second PCR, run for about 7 to 11 cycles, used a sample-barcoded 5' primer plus a J-beta primer mix. A 12-random-nucleotide template-switch adaptor tagged each cDNA molecule. TCRdb analysed the 5' RACE reads with MiXCR anew, one entry per CDR3 protein. The sample shows some 1.6 million distinct CDR3 sequences, around 36% of them seen only once. The clonotype originates from a woman aged 25 to 45 in good health. The sequenced sample was blood.

CDR3 loop: CASSHQTGETQYF. The DNA for the CDR3 is TGCGCCAGCAGCCACCAGACCGGGGAGACCCAGTACTTC. V is TRBV5-1 and J is TRBJ2-7; D is unresolved. The J call could be wrong; TRBJ2-5 is a better fit for the DNA end. Germline loops: CDR1 SGHRS, CDR2 YFSETQ. The CDR3 length is 13 residues.